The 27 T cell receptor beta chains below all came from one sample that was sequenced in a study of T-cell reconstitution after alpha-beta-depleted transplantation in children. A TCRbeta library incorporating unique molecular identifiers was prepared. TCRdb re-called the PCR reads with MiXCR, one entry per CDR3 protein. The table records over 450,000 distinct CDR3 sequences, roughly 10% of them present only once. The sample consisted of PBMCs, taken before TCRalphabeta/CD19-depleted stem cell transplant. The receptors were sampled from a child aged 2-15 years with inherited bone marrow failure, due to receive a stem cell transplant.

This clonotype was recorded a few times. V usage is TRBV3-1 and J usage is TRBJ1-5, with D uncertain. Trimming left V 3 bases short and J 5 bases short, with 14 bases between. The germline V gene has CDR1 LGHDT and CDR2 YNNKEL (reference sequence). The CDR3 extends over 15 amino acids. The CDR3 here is CASSHKGPRDQPQHF. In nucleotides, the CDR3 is TGTGCCAGCAGCCATAAAGGGCCAAGGGATCAGCCCCAGCATTTT.

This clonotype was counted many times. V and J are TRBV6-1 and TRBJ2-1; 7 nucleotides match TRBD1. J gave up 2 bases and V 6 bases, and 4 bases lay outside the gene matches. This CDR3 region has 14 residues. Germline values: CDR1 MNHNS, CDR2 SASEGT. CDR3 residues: CASSRQGPYNEQFF. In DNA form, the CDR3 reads TGTGCCAGCAGCCGACAGGGCCCCTACAATGAGCAGTTCTTC.

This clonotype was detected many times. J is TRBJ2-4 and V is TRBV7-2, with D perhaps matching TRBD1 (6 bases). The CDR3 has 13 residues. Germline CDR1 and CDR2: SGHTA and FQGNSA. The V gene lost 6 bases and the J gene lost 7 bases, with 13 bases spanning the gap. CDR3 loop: CASSRQETNIQYF. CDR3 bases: TGTGCCAGCAGTAGACAGGAGACGAACATTCAGTACTTC.

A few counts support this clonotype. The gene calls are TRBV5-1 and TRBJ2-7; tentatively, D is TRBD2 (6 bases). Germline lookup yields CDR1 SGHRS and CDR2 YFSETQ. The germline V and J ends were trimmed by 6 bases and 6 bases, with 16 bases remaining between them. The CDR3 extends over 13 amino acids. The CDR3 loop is CASTLTGAAEQYF. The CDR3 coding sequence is TGCGCCAGCACATTGACGGGAGCAGCCGAGCAGTACTTC.

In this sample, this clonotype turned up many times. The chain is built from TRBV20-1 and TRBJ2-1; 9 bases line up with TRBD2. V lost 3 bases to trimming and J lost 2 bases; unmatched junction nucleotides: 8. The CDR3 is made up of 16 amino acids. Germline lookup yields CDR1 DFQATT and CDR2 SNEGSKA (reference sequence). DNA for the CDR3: TGCAGTGCTAGTAGTGTGGGCGGGAGGGCCTACAATGAGCAGTTCTTC. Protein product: CSASSVGGRAYNEQFF.

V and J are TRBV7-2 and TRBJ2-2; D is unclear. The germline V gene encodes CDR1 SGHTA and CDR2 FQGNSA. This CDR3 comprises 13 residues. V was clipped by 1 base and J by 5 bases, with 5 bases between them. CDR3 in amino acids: CASSLVATGELFF. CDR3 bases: TGTGCCAGCAGCTTAGTTGCGACCGGGGAGCTGTTTTTT.

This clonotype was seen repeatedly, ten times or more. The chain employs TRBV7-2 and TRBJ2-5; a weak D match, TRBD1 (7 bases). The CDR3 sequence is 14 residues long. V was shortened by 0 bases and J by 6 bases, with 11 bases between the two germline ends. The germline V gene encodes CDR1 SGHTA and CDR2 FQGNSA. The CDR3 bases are TGTGCCAGCAGCTTAGCGACAGGGAGGAAGACCCAGTACTTC. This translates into CASSLATGRKTQYF.

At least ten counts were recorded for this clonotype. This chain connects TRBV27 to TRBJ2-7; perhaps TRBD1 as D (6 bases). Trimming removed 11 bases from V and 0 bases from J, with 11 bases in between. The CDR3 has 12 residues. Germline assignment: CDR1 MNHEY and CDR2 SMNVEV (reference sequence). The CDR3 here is CAGRDTSYEQYF. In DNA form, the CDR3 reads TGTGCCGGCCGGGACACCTCCTACGAGCAGTACTTC.

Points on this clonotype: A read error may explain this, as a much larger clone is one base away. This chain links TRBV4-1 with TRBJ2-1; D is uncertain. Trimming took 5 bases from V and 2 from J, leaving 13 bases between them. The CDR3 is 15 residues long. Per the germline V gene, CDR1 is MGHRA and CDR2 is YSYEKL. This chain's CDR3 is CASSTGLSAYNEQFF. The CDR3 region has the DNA TGCGCCAGCAGCACGGGTCTTTCAGCCTACAATGAGCAGTTCTTC.

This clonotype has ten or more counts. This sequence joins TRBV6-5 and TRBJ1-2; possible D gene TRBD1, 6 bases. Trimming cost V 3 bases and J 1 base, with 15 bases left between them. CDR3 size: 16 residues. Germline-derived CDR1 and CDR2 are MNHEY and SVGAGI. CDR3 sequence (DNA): TGTGCCAGCAGTTATGCCGGACAGCTATATAACTATGGCTACACCTTC. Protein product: CASSYAGQLYNYGYTF.

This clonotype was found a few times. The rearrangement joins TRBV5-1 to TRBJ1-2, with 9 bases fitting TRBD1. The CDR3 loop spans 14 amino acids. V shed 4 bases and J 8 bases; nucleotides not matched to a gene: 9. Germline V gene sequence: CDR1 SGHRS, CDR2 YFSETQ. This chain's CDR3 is CASSANRGPGGYTF. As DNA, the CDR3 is TGCGCCAGCAGCGCGAACAGGGGGCCGGGCGGCTACACCTTC.

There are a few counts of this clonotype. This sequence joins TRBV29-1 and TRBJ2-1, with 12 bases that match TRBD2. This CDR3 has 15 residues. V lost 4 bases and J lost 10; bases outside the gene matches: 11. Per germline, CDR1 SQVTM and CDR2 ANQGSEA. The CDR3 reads CSVGWLAGGPGEQFF. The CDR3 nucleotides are TGCAGCGTTGGATGGCTAGCGGGAGGGCCAGGGGAGCAGTTCTTC.

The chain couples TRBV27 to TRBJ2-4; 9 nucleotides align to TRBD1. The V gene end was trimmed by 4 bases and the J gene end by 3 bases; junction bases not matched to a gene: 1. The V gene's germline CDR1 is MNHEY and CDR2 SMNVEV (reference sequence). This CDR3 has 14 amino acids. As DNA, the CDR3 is TGTGCCAGCAGTTGGACAGGGGACAAAAACATTCAGTACTTC. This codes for CASSWTGDKNIQYF.

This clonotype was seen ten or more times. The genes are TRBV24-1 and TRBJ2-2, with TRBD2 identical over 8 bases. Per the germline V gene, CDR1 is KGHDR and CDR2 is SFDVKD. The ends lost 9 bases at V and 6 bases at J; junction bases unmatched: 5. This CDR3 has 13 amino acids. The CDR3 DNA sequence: TGTGCCACCGGGACTAGATGGTCCGGGGAGCTGTTTTTT. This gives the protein CATGTRWSGELFF.

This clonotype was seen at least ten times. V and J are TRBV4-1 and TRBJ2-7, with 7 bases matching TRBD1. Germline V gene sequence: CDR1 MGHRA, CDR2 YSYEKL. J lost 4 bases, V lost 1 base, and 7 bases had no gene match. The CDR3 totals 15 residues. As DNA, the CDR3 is TGCGCCAGCAGCCAAGGCACAGGGGAAATATACGAGCAGTACTTC. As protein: CASSQGTGEIYEQYF.

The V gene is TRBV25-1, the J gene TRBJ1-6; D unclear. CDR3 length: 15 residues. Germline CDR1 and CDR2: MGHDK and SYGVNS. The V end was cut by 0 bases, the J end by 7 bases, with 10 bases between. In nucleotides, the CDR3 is TGTGCCAGCAGTGAATACGGATGGCAGAATTCACCCCTCCACTTT. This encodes CASSEYGWQNSPLHF.

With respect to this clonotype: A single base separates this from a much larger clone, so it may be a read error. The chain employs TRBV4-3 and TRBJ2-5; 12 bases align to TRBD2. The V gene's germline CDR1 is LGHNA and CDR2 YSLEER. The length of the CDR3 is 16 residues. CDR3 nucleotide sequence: TGCGCCAGCAGCCCCGGACTAGCGGGACTTCAAGAGACCCAGTCCTTC. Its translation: CASSPGLAGLQETQSF.

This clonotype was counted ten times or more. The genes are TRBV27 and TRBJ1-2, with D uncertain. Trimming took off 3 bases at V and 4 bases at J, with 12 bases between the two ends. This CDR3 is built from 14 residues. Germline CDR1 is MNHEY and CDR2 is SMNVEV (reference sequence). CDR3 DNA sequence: TGTGCCAGCAGTTTTTCGGCGACGGGCTATGGCTACACCTTC. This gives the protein CASSFSATGYGYTF.

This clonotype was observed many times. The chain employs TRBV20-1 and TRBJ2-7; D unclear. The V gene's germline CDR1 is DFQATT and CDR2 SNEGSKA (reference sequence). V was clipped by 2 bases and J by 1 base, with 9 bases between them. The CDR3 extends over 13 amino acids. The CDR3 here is CSARLAASYEQYF. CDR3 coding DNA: TGCAGTGCTAGACTGGCGGCATCCTACGAGCAGTACTTC.

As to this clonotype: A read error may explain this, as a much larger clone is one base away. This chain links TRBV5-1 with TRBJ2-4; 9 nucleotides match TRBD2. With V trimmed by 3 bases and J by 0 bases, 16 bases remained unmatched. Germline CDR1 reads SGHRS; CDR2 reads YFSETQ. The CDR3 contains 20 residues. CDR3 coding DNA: TGCGCCAGCAGCTCCAGAGCGGGAGGATCCTATTTCCTAGCCAAAAACATTCAGTACTTC. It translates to CASSSRAGGSYFLAKNIQYF.

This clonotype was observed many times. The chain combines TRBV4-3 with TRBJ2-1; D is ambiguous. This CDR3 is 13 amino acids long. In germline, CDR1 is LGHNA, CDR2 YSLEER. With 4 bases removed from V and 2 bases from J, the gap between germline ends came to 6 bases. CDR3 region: CASSRLAYNEQFF. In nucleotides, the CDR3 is TGCGCCAGCAGCCGTTTAGCCTACAATGAGCAGTTCTTC.

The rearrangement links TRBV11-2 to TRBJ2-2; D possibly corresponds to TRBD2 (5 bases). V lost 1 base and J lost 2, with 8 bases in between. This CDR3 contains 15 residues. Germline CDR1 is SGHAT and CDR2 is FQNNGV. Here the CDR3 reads CASSLGLLNTGELFF. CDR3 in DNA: TGTGCCAGCAGCTTAGGACTACTTAACACCGGGGAGCTGTTTTTT.

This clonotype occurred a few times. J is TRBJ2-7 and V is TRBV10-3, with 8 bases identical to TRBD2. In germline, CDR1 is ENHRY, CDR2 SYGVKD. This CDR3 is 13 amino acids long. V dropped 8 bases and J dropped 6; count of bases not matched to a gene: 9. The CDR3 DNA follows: TGTGCCATCGCTCCGACTAGCGAACGCGAGCAGTACTTC. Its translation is CAIAPTSEREQYF.

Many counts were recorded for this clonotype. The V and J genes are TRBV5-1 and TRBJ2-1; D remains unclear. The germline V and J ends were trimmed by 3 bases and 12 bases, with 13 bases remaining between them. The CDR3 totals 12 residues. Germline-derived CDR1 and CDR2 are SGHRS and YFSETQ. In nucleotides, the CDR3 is TGCGCCAGCAGCTCTACCGGGCCGACGCAGTTCTTC. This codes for CASSSTGPTQFF.

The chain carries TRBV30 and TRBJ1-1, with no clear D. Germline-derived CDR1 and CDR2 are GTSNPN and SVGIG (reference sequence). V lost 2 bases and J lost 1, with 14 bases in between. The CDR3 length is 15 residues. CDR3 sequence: CAWSLYGRPNTEAFF. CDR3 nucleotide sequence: TGTGCCTGGAGTTTGTACGGCAGACCGAACACTGAAGCTTTCTTT.

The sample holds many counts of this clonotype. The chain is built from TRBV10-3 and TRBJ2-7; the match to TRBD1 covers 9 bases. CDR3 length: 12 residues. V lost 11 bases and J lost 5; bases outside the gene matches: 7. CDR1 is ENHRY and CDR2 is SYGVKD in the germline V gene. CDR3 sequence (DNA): TGTGCCGTGACGGGACAGGGCAACGAGCAGTACTTC. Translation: CAVTGQGNEQYF.

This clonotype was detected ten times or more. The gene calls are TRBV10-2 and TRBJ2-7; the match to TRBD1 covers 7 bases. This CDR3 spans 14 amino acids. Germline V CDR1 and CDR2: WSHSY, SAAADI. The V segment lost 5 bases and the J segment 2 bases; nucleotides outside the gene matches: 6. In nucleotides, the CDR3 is TGCGCCAGCAGTTCTCCGGGACAGACCTACGAGCAGTACTTC. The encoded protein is CASSSPGQTYEQYF.